Reported below is one T cell receptor (beta chain). This record comes from a study of blood T cell repertoires in COVID-19. Study overall: Samples came from the United States, Italy and Spain, spanning acute and convalescent COVID-19.

Authors' data handling: Quantification of nucleated cells was approximated via reference gene primer amplification. The method was immunoSEQ multiplex PCR; TCRdb's version includes in-frame clones alone and lacks a portion of them. Clonal size and the V and J genes are those of that table, whereas D and trimming came from the DNA. The table shows 15,000 to 20,000 clones, with almost 85% occurring only once. Germline trimming cut 3 bases from V and 6 bases from J; bases unmatched to any gene: 5. Germline loops: CDR1 KGHDR, CDR2 SFDVKD. CDR3 length: 14 amino acids. The clonotype originates from an elderly man with acute or convalescent COVID-19. Sequencing was done on a sample of peripheral blood. The chain employs TRBV24-1 and TRBJ1-2; 8 bases match TRBD1. CDR3 nucleotides: TGTGCCACCAGTGATCCGACAGGGGAGCATGGCTACACCTTC. It codes for CATSDPTGEHGYTF.